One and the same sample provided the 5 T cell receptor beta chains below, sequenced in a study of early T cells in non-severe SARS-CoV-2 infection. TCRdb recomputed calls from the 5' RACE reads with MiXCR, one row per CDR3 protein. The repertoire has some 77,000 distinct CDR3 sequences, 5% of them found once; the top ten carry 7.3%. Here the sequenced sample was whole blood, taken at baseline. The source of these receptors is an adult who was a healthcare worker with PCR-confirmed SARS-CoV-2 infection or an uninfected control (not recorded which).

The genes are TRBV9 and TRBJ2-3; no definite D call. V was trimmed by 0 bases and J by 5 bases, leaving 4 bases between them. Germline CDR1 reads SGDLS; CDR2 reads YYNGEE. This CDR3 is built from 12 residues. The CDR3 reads CASSVGRDTQYF. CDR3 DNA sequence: TGTGCCAGCAGCGTAGGGAGAGATACGCAGTATTTT.

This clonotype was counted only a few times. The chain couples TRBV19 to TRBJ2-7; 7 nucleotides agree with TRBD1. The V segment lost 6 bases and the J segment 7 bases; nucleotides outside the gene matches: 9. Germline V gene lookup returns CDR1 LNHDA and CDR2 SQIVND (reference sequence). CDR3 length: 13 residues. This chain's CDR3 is CASSNRGRREQYF. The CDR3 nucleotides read TGTGCCAGTAGCAACAGGGGCCGAAGGGAGCAGTACTTC. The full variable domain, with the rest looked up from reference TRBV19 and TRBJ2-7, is DGGITQSPKYLFRKEGQNVTLSCEQNLNHDAMYWYRQDPGQGLRLIYYSQIVNDFQKGDIAEGYSVSREKKESFPLTVTSAQKNPTAFYLCASSNRGRREQYFGPGTRLTVT.

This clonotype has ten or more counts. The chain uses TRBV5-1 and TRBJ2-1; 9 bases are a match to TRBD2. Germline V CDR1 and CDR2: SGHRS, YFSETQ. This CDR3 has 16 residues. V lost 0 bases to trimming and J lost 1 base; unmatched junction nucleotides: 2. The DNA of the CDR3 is TGCGCCAGCAGCTTGGAGGCGGGAGGGTCCTACAATGAGCAGTTCTTC. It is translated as CASSLEAGGSYNEQFF.

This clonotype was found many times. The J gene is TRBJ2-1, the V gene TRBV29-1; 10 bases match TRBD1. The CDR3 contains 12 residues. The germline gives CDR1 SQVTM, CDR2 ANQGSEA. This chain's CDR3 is CGQRTGGNEQFF. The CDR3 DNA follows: TGCGGACAAAGGACAGGGGGCAATGAGCAGTTCTTC.

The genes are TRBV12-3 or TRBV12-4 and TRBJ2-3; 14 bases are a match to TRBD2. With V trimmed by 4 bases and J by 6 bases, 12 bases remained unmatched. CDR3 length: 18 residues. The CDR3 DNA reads TGTGCCAGCAGTTACCGAACCCTGGGACTAGCGGGAGAGGATACGCAGTATTTT. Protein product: CASSYRTLGLAGEDTQYF.